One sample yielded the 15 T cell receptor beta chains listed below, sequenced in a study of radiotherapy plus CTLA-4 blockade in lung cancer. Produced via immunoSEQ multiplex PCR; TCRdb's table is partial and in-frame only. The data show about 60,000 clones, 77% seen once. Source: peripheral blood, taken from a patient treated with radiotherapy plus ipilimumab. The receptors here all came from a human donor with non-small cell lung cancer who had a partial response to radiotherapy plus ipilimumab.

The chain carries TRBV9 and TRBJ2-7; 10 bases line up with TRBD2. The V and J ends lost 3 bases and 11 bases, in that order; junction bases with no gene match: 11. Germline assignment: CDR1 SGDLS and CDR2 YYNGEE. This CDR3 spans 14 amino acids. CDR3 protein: CASSATPSGGAEYF. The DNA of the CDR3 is TGTGCCAGCAGCGCCACCCCGAGCGGGGGGGCCGAGTACTTC.

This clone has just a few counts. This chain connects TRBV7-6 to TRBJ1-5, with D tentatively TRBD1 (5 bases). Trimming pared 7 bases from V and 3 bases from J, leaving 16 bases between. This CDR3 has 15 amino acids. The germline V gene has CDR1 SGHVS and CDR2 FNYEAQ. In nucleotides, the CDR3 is TGTGCCAGCACCCAAGCTCAAGGGGACAATCAGCCCCAGCATTTT. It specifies CASTQAQGDNQPQHF.

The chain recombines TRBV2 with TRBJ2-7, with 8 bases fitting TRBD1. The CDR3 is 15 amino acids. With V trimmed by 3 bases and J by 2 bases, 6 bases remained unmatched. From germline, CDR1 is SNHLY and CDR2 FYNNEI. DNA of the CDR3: TGTGCCAGCAGTGAGCTCAGGGGGCTCGCCTACGAGCAGTACTTC. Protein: CASSELRGLAYEQYF. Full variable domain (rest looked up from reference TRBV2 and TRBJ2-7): EPEVTQTPSHQVTQMGQEVILRCVPISNHLYFYWYRQILGQKVEFLVSFYNNEISEKSEIFDDQFSVERPDGSNFTLKIRSTKLEDSAMYFCASSELRGLAYEQYFGPGTRLTVT.

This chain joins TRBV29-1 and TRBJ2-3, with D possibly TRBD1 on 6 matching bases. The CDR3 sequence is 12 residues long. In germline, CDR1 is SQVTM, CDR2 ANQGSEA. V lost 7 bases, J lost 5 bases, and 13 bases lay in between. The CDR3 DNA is TGCAGCGCCGGGACAACCGGAGATACGCAGTATTTT. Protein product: CSAGTTGDTQYF.

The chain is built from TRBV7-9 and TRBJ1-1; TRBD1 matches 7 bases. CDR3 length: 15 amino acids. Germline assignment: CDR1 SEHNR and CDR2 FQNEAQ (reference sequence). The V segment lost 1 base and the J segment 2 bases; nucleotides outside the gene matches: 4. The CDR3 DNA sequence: TGTGCCAGCAGCTTAGGCTTAGGGGGCAACACTGAAGCTTTCTTT. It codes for CASSLGLGGNTEAFF.

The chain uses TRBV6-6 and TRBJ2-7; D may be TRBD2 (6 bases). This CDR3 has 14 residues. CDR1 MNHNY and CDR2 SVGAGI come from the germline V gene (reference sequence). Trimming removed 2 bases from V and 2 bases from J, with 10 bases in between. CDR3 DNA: TGTGCCAGCAGTTACCCGGGACTTCCCTACGAGCAGTACTTC. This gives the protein CASSYPGLPYEQYF.

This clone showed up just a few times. The CDR3 DNA sequence: TGTGCCAGCAGCTTATTTGTGGGCACAGGGGGAGGCACTGAAGCTTTCTTT. Translated: CASSLFVGTGGGTEAFF. V gene TRBV7-9 combines with J gene TRBJ1-1; 8 nucleotides align to TRBD1. The V segment lost 2 bases and the J segment 4 bases; nucleotides outside the gene matches: 12. Germline CDR1 and CDR2: SEHNR and FQNEAQ (reference sequence). The length of the CDR3 is 17 residues.

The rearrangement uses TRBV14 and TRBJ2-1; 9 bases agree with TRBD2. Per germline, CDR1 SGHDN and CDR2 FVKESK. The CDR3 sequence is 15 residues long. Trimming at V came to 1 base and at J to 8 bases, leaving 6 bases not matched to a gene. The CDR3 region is CASSQGRGGGDEQFF. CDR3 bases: TGTGCCAGCAGCCAAGGGCGGGGGGGCGGGGATGAGCAGTTCTTC.

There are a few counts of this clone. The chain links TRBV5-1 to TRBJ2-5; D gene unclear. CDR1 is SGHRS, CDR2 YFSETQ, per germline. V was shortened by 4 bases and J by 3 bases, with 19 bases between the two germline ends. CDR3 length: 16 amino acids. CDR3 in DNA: TGCGCCAGCAGCCCCGGTCCCACCAGAGGAAAAGAGACCCAGTACTTC. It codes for CASSPGPTRGKETQYF.

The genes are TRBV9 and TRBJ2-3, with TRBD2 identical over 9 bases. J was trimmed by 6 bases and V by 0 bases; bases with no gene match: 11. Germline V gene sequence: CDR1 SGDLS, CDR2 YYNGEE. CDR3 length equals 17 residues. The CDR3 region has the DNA TGTGCCAGCAGCGTAGAGATCGCTAGCGGGGAGGATGATACGCAGTATTTT. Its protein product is CASSVEIASGEDDTQYF. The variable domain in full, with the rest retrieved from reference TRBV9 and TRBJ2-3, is DSGVTQTPKHLITATGQRVTLRCSPRSGDLSVYWYQQSLDQGLQFLIQYYNGEERAKGNILERFSAQQFPDLHSELNLSSLELGDSALYFCASSVEIASGEDDTQYFGPGTRLTVL.

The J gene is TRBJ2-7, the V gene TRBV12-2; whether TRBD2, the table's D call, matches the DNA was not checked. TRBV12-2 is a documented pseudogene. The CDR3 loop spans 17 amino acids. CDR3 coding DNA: TGTGCAAGTCGCTTAGATCCGGACGGGGGGTCCTCCTACGAGCAGTACTTC. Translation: CASRLDPDGGSSYEQYF.

This CDR3 is CASSYSQNYGYTF. CDR3 sequence (DNA): TGTGCCAGCAGTTACTCACAGAACTATGGCTACACCTTC. V and J are TRBV6-5 and TRBJ1-2, with D unclear. This CDR3 has 13 amino acids. Germline CDR1 reads MNHEY; CDR2 reads SVGAGI. Trimming removed 0 bases from V and 2 bases from J, with 4 bases in between.

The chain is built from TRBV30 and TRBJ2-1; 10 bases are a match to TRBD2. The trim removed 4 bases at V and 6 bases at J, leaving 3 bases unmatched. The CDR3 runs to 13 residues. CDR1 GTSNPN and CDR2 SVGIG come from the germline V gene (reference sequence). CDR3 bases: TGTGCCTGGAAAAGCGGGGGGGCCAATGAGCAGTTCTTC. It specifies CAWKSGGANEQFF.

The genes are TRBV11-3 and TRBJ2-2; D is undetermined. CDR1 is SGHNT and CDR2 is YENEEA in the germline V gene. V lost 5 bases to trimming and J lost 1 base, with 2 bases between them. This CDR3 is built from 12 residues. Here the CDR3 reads CASSQNTGELFF. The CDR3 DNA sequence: TGTGCCAGCAGCCAGAACACCGGGGAGCTGTTTTTT.

This chain's CDR3 is CASSLGTRRQETQYF. In DNA, the CDR3 is TGTGCCAGCAGCTTAGGGACACGGCGACAAGAGACCCAGTACTTC. The chain employs TRBV7-7 and TRBJ2-5; D possibly corresponds to TRBD1 (5 bases). The CDR3 length is 15 residues. Germline assignment: CDR1 SSHAT and CDR2 FNYEAQ (reference sequence). V was cut by 1 base and J by 2 bases, with 11 bases left in between.